Sequencing of this TCR beta chain was carried out in a study of T cell responses to AZD1222 COVID-19 vaccine. About the research overall: Recipients boosted at about 4 weeks or about 12 weeks are pooled.

In its sample, this clone was seen once. Its antigen is still unknown. Repertoires were generated with immunoSEQ multiplex PCR, while TCRdb's copy carries only in-frame clones and drops some. The sample includes roughly 170,000 clones, 88% of them seen just once. The CDR3 sequence is 15 residues long. The V gene's germline CDR1 is MNHNS and CDR2 SASEGT. The V end was cut by 0 bases, the J end by 3 bases, with 11 bases between. Study-level points and caveats: Every sample of the repertoires postdated the peak T cell response. Spike-specific TCR breadth and depth grew following two AZD1222 doses. Most donors were white British, females outnumbered males, and clonal diversity was possibly underestimated.

Specimen: peripheral blood, collected on day 0 of AZD1222 vaccination. The rearrangement joins TRBV6-1 to TRBJ1-2, with D possibly being TRBD1 (6 bases). The TCR originated in an adult in good health. CDR3 region: CASSEASQGYYGYTF. In DNA, the CDR3 is TGTGCCAGCAGTGAAGCAAGTCAGGGGTACTATGGCTACACCTTC.